These T cell receptor beta chains were read from a single sample in a study of blood T cell repertoires in COVID-19. Clones were sequenced by immunoSEQ multiplex PCR, and TCRdb holds only the in-frame ones, with some missing. The sample records roughly 300,000 clones, 88% being singletons. Sequencing was carried out using peripheral blood. The receptors originated from a man in his late teens or twenties with active or convalescent COVID-19. CDR3s include the opening cysteine and the closing phenylalanine or tryptophan. D genes are given only for firm matches. Expanded clones are given a class, and other clones once, few, many or no size at all.

abundance	j_gene	len	v_gene	d_gene	CDR3aa	CDR3nt
NA	TRBJ2-1	15	TRBV9	TRBD1	CASSVTGAVRNEQFF	TGTGCCAGCAGCGTGACAGGGGCGGTGCGCAATGAGCAGTTCTTC
NA	TRBJ1-1	15	TRBV18	TRBD1	CASSPFGTGSTEAFF	TGTGCCAGCTCACCCTTCGGGACAGGGAGCACTGAAGCTTTCTTT
NA	TRBJ1-1	16	TRBV4-2	TRBD1	CASSQEWAQGAEEAFF	TGTGCCAGCAGCCAAGAATGGGCCCAGGGGGCGGAAGAAGCTTTCTTT
NA	TRBJ2-1	15	TRBV9	TRBD2	CASSPTSGGNNEQFF	TGTGCCAGCAGTCCTACTAGCGGGGGGAACAATGAGCAGTTCTTC
NA	TRBJ2-7	11	TRBV12-3/TRBV12-4	NA	CASSSSYEQYF	TGTGCCAGCAGCTCGAGCTACGAGCAGTACTTC
NA	TRBJ2-3	14	TRBV6-4	NA	CASSEAGSTDTQYF	TGTGCCAGCAGTGAGGCGGGGAGCACAGATACGCAGTATTTT
NA	TRBJ1-2	12	TRBV5-6	NA	CASSLVSIGYTF	TGTGCCAGCAGCTTGGTGTCAATTGGCTACACCTTC
NA	TRBJ2-2	16	TRBV25-1	TRBD2	CASSGLAGGHTGELFF	TGTGCCAGCAGTGGTCTAGCGGGGGGGCACACCGGGGAGCTGTTTTTT
NA	TRBJ1-6	12	TRBV5-4	NA	CASSAIDKPLHF	TGTGCCAGCAGCGCCATAGATAAACCCCTCCACTTT
NA	TRBJ1-2	15	TRBV19	TRBD1	CASSPQGARSYGYTF	TGTGCCAGTAGTCCACAGGGGGCAAGAAGCTATGGCTACACCTTC
NA	TRBJ2-7	15	TRBV6-5	TRBD1	CASIFLLTGTYEQYF	TGTGCCAGCATCTTCCTTCTGACAGGGACCTACGAGCAGTACTTC
NA	TRBJ2-3	16	TRBV19	TRBD1	CASSIGTGTQIGTQYF	TGTGCCAGTAGTATCGGGACAGGAACACAGATAGGTACGCAGTATTTT
once	TRBJ2-2	16	TRBV5-1	TRBD1	CASSPPGQGFVGELFF	TGCGCCAGCAGTCCACCGGGACAGGGTTTTGTCGGGGAGCTGTTTTTT
NA	TRBJ1-2	13	TRBV20-1	NA	CSASGAGFYGYTF	TGCAGTGCTAGTGGGGCAGGGTTCTATGGCTACACCTTC
NA	TRBJ1-5	21	TRBV7-2	TRBD1	CASSLADEDRAQGNSNQPQHF	TGTGCCAGCAGCTTAGCCGATGAGGACAGGGCGCAAGGAAATAGCAATCAGCCCCAGCATTTT
NA	TRBJ2-1	17	TRBV4-2	TRBD2	CASSQDLGGGGYNEQFF	TGTGCCAGCAGCCAAGATTTGGGTGGGGGGGGTTACAATGAGCAGTTCTTC
NA	TRBJ2-6	15	TRBV6-5	NA	CASSYVVSGANVLTF	TGTGCCAGCAGTTACGTAGTCTCTGGGGCCAACGTCCTGACTTTC
NA	TRBJ2-7	15	TRBV6-5	TRBD1	CASSYTGTGGYEQYF	TGTGCCAGCAGCTATACCGGGACAGGGGGCTACGAGCAGTACTTC
NA	TRBJ2-7	13	TRBV6-5	NA	CASSYMQGYEQYF	TGTGCCAGCAGTTACATGCAGGGATACGAGCAGTACTTC
few	TRBJ1-4	17	TRBV3-1/TRBV3-2	NA	CASSQGRFREAGEKLFF	TGTGCCAGCAGCCAAGGTCGTTTCCGGGAGGCGGGTGAAAAACTGTTTTTT
NA	TRBJ2-5	12	TRBV3-1/TRBV3-2	NA	CASSQLQETQYF	TGTGCCAGCAGCCAACTCCAAGAGACCCAGTACTTC
NA	TRBJ1-1	13	TRBV9	NA	CASSVAQGTEAFF	TGTGCCAGCAGCGTAGCCCAGGGCACTGAAGCTTTCTTT
NA	TRBJ1-1	16	TRBV4-3	NA	CASSQDAREIPREAFF	TGCGCCAGCAGCCAAGATGCCAGGGAAATCCCACGTGAAGCTTTCTTT
NA	TRBJ1-4	14	TRBV19	NA	CASSIPGVGEKLFF	TGTGCCAGTAGTATCCCCGGGGTGGGAGAAAAACTGTTTTTT
NA	TRBJ1-4	13	TRBV27	NA	CASSRSDNEKLFF	TGTGCCAGCAGTCGATCAGATAATGAAAAACTGTTTTTT
NA	TRBJ1-1	16	TRBV5-6	NA	CASSLIGRRLNTEAFF	TGTGCCAGCAGCTTGATCGGTAGGCGGTTGAACACTGAAGCTTTCTTT
NA	TRBJ2-7	15	TRBV5-5	TRBD1	CASSYQGALAYEQYF	TGTGCCAGCAGCTATCAGGGGGCGCTGGCCTACGAGCAGTACTTC
NA	TRBJ1-4	11	TRBV4-2	NA	CASSQDQRQFF	TGTGCCAGCAGCCAAGACCAGAGGCAGTTTTTT
NA	TRBJ2-3	13	TRBV9	NA	CASGETSTDTQYF	TGTGCCAGCGGGGAGACCAGCACAGATACGCAGTATTTT
NA	TRBJ1-6	14	TRBV6-6	NA	CASGGAAKNSPLHF	TGTGCCAGCGGCGGGGCAGCAAAAAATTCACCCCTCCACTTT
once	TRBJ1-1	15	TRBV4-1	NA	CASSQGWPGNTEAFF	TGCGCCAGCAGCCAAGGGTGGCCGGGGAACACTGAAGCTTTCTTT
NA	TRBJ1-5	14	TRBV7-9	NA	CASSLPGGNQPQHF	TGTGCCAGCAGCTTACCCGGGGGCAATCAGCCCCAGCATTTT
once	TRBJ1-3	14	TRBV9	NA	CASSAGQNGNTIYF	TGTGCCAGCAGCGCAGGACAGAATGGAAACACCATATATTTT
few	TRBJ2-7	12	TRBV7-9	NA	CASSTGYYEQYF	TGTGCCAGCAGCACAGGATACTACGAGCAGTACTTC
NA	TRBJ2-6	13	TRBV7-2	NA	CASGRQGANVLTF	TGTGCCAGCGGCCGACAGGGGGCCAACGTCCTGACTTTC
few	TRBJ1-1	14	TRBV27	NA	CASNNRQGNTEAFF	TGTGCCAGCAACAACAGGCAAGGGAACACTGAAGCTTTCTTT
NA	TRBJ1-1	13	TRBV6-5	NA	CASSYSSRLEAFF	TGTGCCAGCAGTTACTCGAGCAGACTTGAAGCTTTCTTT
once	TRBJ1-2	14	TRBV2	TRBD1	CASRPGQNYYGYTF	TGTGCCAGCAGACCGGGACAGAATTACTATGGCTACACCTTC
NA	TRBJ1-5	14	TRBV6-5	NA	CASSPDSSNQPQHF	TGTGCCAGCAGCCCCGACAGTAGCAATCAGCCCCAGCATTTT
NA	TRBJ2-3	15	TRBV18	NA	CASSPLRVSTDTQYF	TGTGCCAGCTCACCACTCCGAGTTAGCACAGATACGCAGTATTTT
NA	TRBJ2-7	16	TRBV9	NA	CASSAGDRPRPYEQYF	TGTGCCAGCAGCGCGGGGGACAGACCCAGGCCCTACGAGCAGTACTTC
NA	TRBJ2-3	18	TRBV21-1	NA	CASSKVGASGGYTDTQYF	TGTGCCAGCAGCAAAGTAGGAGCTAGCGGGGGGTACACAGATACGCAGTATTTT
NA	TRBJ1-1	13	TRBV13	NA	CASSLGRFPEAFF	TGTGCCAGCAGCTTAGGTCGGTTCCCTGAAGCTTTCTTT
NA	TRBJ2-3	15	TRBV6-1	NA	CASSDGAGDTDTQYF	TGTGCCAGCAGTGACGGGGCAGGGGACACAGATACGCAGTATTTT
NA	TRBJ1-2	13	TRBV7-9	NA	CASSLGPNYGYTF	TGTGCCAGCAGCTTAGGGCCGAACTATGGCTACACCTTC
few	TRBJ2-7	15	TRBV5-5	NA	CASIPRAGVSYEQYF	TGTGCCAGCATCCCTAGGGCAGGGGTATCCTACGAGCAGTACTTC
NA	TRBJ2-7	15	TRBV9	TRBD2	CASSVGLAGGLEQYF	TGTGCCAGCAGCGTAGGGTTAGCGGGGGGTCTCGAGCAGTACTTC